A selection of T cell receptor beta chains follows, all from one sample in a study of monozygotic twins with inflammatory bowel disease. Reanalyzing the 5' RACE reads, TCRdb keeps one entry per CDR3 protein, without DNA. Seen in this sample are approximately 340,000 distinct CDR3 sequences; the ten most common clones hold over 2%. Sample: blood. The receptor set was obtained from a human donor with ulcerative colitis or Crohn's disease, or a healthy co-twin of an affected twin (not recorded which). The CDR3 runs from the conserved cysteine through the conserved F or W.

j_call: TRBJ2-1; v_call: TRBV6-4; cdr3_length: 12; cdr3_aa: CASSYGTGPQVF
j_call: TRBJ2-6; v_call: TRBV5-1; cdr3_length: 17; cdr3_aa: CASSLAVTLSGANVLTF
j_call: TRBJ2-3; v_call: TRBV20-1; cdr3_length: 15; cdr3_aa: CSASEGHLSTDTQYF
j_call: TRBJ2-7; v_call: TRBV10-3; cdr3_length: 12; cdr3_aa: CAISDSSYEQYF
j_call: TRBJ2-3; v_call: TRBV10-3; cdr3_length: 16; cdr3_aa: CAISESTSGSTDTQYF
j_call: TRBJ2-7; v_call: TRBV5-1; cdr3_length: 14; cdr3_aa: CASQERGGFYEQYF
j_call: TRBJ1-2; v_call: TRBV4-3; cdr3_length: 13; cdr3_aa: CASSHDGGPGYTF
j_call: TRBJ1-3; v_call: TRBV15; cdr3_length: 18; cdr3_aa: CATSRDPAGGTSGNTIYF
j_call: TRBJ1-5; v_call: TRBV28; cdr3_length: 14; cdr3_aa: CASSEQGDNQPQHF
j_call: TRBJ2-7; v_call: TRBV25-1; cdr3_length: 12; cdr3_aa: CASSTREREQYF
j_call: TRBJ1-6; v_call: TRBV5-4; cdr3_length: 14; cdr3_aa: CASTTRQENSPLHF